This TCR beta chain was sequenced for a study of blood T cells in healthy people across ages (dated by TCRdb to between 2014 and 2016). Background for the entire study: In model experiments, template switching captured roughly one uniquely barcoded TCR beta cDNA molecule for every two T cells. To track age-related changes in TCR beta repertoire diversity, the study relied on deep sequencing normalized with unique cDNA molecular identifiers. The donors were split into four age groups: young (average about 15 years), middle-aged (39), aged (roughly 65) and long-lived (under 85). To avoid experimental bias, donors of different ages were randomly spread across the sequencing lanes. Two additional independent replicas of 1 million unique cDNA reads from the same blood draw were analyzed for two donors (one aged 18 to 30 and one aged 80 or older). The research as a whole found: Estimates of total diversity based on one million sequenced T cells were considered lower bounds and underestimates. Because donor CMV infection status was unknown, age-related changes in expanded clonotypes were potentially confounded. Observed TCR beta diversity per million T cells fell roughly linearly with age, and a significant reduction was already apparent by age about 36. Since profiling was done on bulk unsorted PBMCs, naive and antigen-experienced compartments could not be conclusively compared. Compared with the aged group, the long-lived group had more naive CD4+ T cells, fewer expanded clones and increased TCR diversity, suggesting age selection. There was a strong correlation between observed TCR beta diversity and the percentage of naive T cells measured by flow cytometry.

The 39 donors, aged roughly 6 to 100 years, were systemically healthy Caucasian individuals from Russia. Each donor gave approximately 10 milliliters of peripheral blood, collected into EDTA-treated Vacutainer tubes. Ficoll-Paque density-gradient centrifugation was used to isolate PBMCs, with at least 6.5 million per sample. Total RNA, at least 5 micrograms per sample, was extracted from PBMCs with Trizol reagent. Naive CD45RAhigh/CD27high T cell percentages were measured by flow cytometry on a PBMC aliquot from every donor. Of note for this clonotype: Its antigen has not been determined. No base qualities exist here, and no much larger clone lies one base off it.

Libraries came from 5' RACE. Sequencing instrument: Illumina HiSeq 2500. A second PCR of about 7 to 12 cycles was performed with a sample-barcoded 5' primer and a J-beta primer mix. Each TCR beta cDNA molecule received a unique molecular identifier from a template-switch 5' adaptor carrying 12 random nucleotides. Each sample yielded at least 2.5 million CDR3-containing paired-end reads. All of the RNA was converted into first-strand cDNA using the Mint cDNA synthesis kit, with a TRBC-specific oligonucleotide serving as the primer. Following uracil-DNA glycosylase treatment, all cDNA underwent a first 18-cycle PCR with the universal primers M1SS and BC2_uni_R. As for the original processing: Normalization of each sample was performed by random selection of 1 million high-quality reads, each carrying a distinct molecular identifier. Instead of being binned into consensus sequences, reads with shared molecular identifiers were discarded. CDR3 identification, clonotype clustering and error correction used MiTCR with a Q25 quality threshold and the strictest error-elimination algorithm. A nonparametric unseen species model using Euler transformation provided a lower-bound estimate of total TCR beta diversity. The public reads were run again by TCRdb, first through fastp at Q25 and then through MiXCR, and only productive beta chains were kept. Rows with a matching CDR3 protein are joined into one entry that keeps the most common DNA and genes. The V and J calls and clone size are TCRdb's, not the authors'. Within this sample are about 1.6 million distinct CDR3 sequences, with roughly 32% of them counted one time only. About 11% of the sample comes from the top ten.

Cut back by 6 bases and 5 bases, the V and J ends lie 10 bases apart. CDR1 and CDR2 (MNHNY, SVGAGI) derive from the germline V gene (reference sequence). There are 12 amino acids in the CDR3, from cysteine to phenylalanine inclusive. Left in the record is the CDR3 DNA by itself, 36 bases read in frame from the first base. Sample: blood. The sequence joins TRBV6-6 to TRBJ1-1, with the D gene call left open. The receptor was derived from a woman aged 25 to 39 in good health. The DNA is as follows: TGTGCCAGCAGGGAGTACGGAACTGAAGCTTTCTTT. Its protein reads: CASREYGTEAFF.